One sample yielded the 30 T cell receptor beta chains listed below, sequenced in a study of regulatory T cells in long-lasting Graves disease. Library construction for TCR beta used iRepertoire HTBI primers and Arm-PCR of CDR3 regions. TCRdb itself ran the multiplex PCR reads through MiXCR, one entry per CDR3 protein. Of about 620,000 distinct CDR3 sequences listed, 16% were seen once; the top ten hold 15% to 20%. The time point here: newly diagnosed GD, antithyroid drugs for less than 3 months. The TCR library was prepared using RNA isolated from PBMCs. These data were also reused for a study on T cells in Graves' hyperthyroidism and ophthalmopathy.

The specimen was peripheral blood mononuclear cells (PBMCs), collected at new diagnosis, from a patient treated with antithyroid drugs. All receptors derive from a woman in her twenties or thirties with Graves disease.

This clonotype was detected many times. The chain is built from TRBV28 and TRBJ1-5; D ambiguous. The germline V gene encodes CDR1 MDHEN and CDR2 SYDVKM. The CDR3 extends over 13 amino acids. V was pared by 8 bases and J by 3 bases, with 11 bases between. DNA for the CDR3: TGTGCCAGCTGCAGACTCCTCAATCAGCCCCAGCATTTT. Protein: CASCRLLNQPQHF.

This clonotype was observed a few times. This chain joins TRBV7-6 and TRBJ2-5; 8 nucleotides line up with TRBD1. Unmatched junction bases numbered 9, after V lost 3 bases and J lost 3 bases. Germline V CDR1 and CDR2: SGHVS, FNYEAQ. The CDR3 consists of 16 residues. The CDR3 here is CASSFSTGGTEETQYF. CDR3 DNA: TGTGCCAGCAGCTTTTCCACAGGGGGTACGGAAGAGACCCAGTACTTC.

This clonotype was detected many times. This sequence joins TRBV25-1 and TRBJ1-6, with a possible D match to TRBD1 (5 bases). Trimming pared 0 bases from V and 6 bases from J, leaving 9 bases between. The CDR3 runs 15 residues. Per germline, CDR1 MGHDK and CDR2 SYGVNS. CDR3 in DNA: TGTGCCAGCAGTGAATATCAACAGGCTAATTCACCCCTCCACTTT. Residues: CASSEYQQANSPLHF.

This clonotype was counted only a few times. This may arise from a read error, as a much more abundant clone is one base away. This likely comes from a read error, as the CDR3 has no conserved phenylalanine or tryptophan at its end. The genes are TRBV7-2 and TRBJ1-2, with D perhaps TRBD1 (5 bases). The CDR3 is made up of 13 amino acids. The V end was cut by 5 bases, the J end by 5 bases, with 12 bases between. CDR1 and CDR2 from the germline V gene are SGHTA and FQGNSA. The CDR3 DNA reads as TGTGCCAGCAGCGGGGACCTAGTTTATGGCTACACCCTC. It encodes CASSGDLVYGYTL.

A few counts support this clonotype. This sequence joins TRBV29-1 and TRBJ2-7; 8 bases are a match to TRBD2. CDR1 SQVTM and CDR2 ANQGSEA come from the germline V gene. The CDR3 is 13 residues long. Losses at the gene ends were 7 bases for V and 4 bases for J; bases not matched to a gene: 9. DNA for the CDR3: TGCAGCGCCCTGGGGACGGGAGGGTACGAGCAGTACTTC. Translating gives CSALGTGGYEQYF.

This clonotype occurred a few times. This chain joins TRBV28 and TRBJ1-6; maybe TRBD1 (6 bases). Trimming removed 6 bases from V and 6 bases from J, with 12 bases in between. Germline lookup yields CDR1 MDHEN and CDR2 SYDVKM. The CDR3 has 14 residues. The CDR3 nucleotides read TGTGCCAGCAGCTGGGACACCCGTAATTCACCCCTCCACTTT. Translated, it gives CASSWDTRNSPLHF.

This chain joins TRBV18 and TRBJ2-7; the match to TRBD2 covers 9 bases. The CDR3 has 16 amino acids. Per the germline V gene, CDR1 is KGHSH and CDR2 is LQKENI. The V gene end was trimmed by 0 bases and the J gene end by 4 bases; junction bases not matched to a gene: 7. The CDR3 DNA sequence: TGTGCCAGCTCACCACCGGGGCTAGCGGGGATATACGAGCAGTACTTC. Residues: CASSPPGLAGIYEQYF.

This clonotype appeared many times. CDR3 sequence: CASSYSQMNTEAFF. DNA for the CDR3: TGTGCCAGCAGTTACAGTCAAATGAACACTGAAGCTTTCTTT. The chain combines TRBV6-2 or TRBV6-3 with TRBJ1-1; D is unresolved. Germline CDR1 MNHEY, CDR2 SVGEGT. The CDR3 runs 14 residues. Trimming removed 2 bases from V and 0 bases from J, with 7 bases in between.

This clonotype showed up many times. The chain combines TRBV5-1 with TRBJ2-2, with D tentatively TRBD1 or TRBD2 (5 bases each). Trimming shortened V by 6 bases and J by 1 base, and 13 bases separated the two germline ends. This CDR3 has 15 residues. The germline CDR1 and CDR2 sequences are SGHRS and YFSETQ. The CDR3 DNA reads as TGCGCCAGCAAATCAGGGACGGAGAACACCGGGGAGCTGTTTTTT. Translating it yields CASKSGTENTGELFF.

This clonotype was counted between two and nine times. The chain joins TRBV6-5 to TRBJ1-6; 9 bases map to TRBD1. CDR3 length: 15 residues. The J segment lost 10 bases and the V segment lost 4 bases, leaving 8 bases of the junction unmatched. Germline V gene lookup returns CDR1 MNHEY and CDR2 SVGAGI. In DNA form, the CDR3 reads TGTGCCAGCAGTTCCAGTGGGACAGGGAGGTCACCCCTCCACTTT. Translated, it gives CASSSSGTGRSPLHF.

This clonotype was picked up many times. The rearrangement links TRBV12-3 or TRBV12-4 to TRBJ1-1; no reliable D call. This CDR3 region has 15 residues. The V end lost 6 bases, the J end lost 0 bases, and 14 bases lay between the germline ends. The CDR3 reads CASSPTPHMNTEAFF. In DNA form, the CDR3 reads TGTGCCAGCAGCCCCACCCCACATATGAACACTGAAGCTTTCTTT.

The chain is built from TRBV5-5 and TRBJ1-2, with TRBD1 as a possible D gene (6 bases). The CDR3 runs 14 residues. CDR1 SGHKS and CDR2 YYEKEE come from the germline V gene (reference sequence). Between the trimmed V and J ends, which lost 4 bases and 4 bases, there was a span of 14 bases. CDR3: CASSRDIGSYGYTF. As DNA, the CDR3 is TGTGCCAGCAGCCGGGACATTGGTAGCTATGGCTACACCTTC.

The chain has TRBV13 and TRBJ2-1; 10 bases are shared with TRBD2. J was trimmed by 0 bases and V by 4 bases; bases with no gene match: 6. Germline CDR1 is PRHDT and CDR2 is FYEKMQ (reference sequence). The CDR3 extends over 17 amino acids. CDR3 region: CASSSGLAESSYNEQFF. CDR3 coding DNA: TGTGCCAGCAGCTCCGGACTAGCGGAAAGCTCCTACAATGAGCAGTTCTTC.

This clonotype was observed at least ten times. The chain is built from TRBV28 and TRBJ2-7, with D tentatively TRBD2 (5 bases). The germline gives CDR1 MDHEN, CDR2 SYDVKM. This CDR3 has 14 amino acids. With 6 bases removed from V and 2 bases from J, the gap between germline ends came to 14 bases. The CDR3 is CASRAEGPPYEQYF. In DNA form, the CDR3 reads TGTGCCAGCAGGGCAGAGGGCCCTCCCTACGAGCAGTACTTC.

With regard to this clonotype: This may be a read error, as it is one base from a much larger clone. The CDR3 region is CASSLGQTNSSLHF. CDR3 DNA sequence: TGTGCCAGCAGTCTGGGACAGACAAATTCATCCCTCCACTTT. The rearrangement uses TRBV27 and TRBJ1-6; 7 bases align to TRBD1. This CDR3 has 14 residues. Germline V CDR1 and CDR2: MNHEY, SMNVEV (reference sequence).

The V and J genes are TRBV5-1 and TRBJ1-2; perhaps TRBD1 as D (6 bases). The V and J ends lost 4 bases and 7 bases respectively, with 11 bases between them. The CDR3 extends over 12 amino acids. Germline values: CDR1 SGHRS, CDR2 YFSETQ. CDR3 nucleotide sequence: TGCGCCAGCAGCCTGGACAGCCCTGGCTACACCTTC. Its protein is CASSLDSPGYTF.

This clonotype was detected many times. The chain combines TRBV7-2 with TRBJ1-2; weak D call: TRBD1 (5 bases). Deletions cut 5 bases from V and 5 bases from J, with 12 bases between. Germline CDR1 and CDR2: SGHTA and FQGNSA. This CDR3 region has 13 residues. Here the CDR3 reads CASSPGIRYGYTF. CDR3 bases: TGTGCCAGCAGCCCAGGGATCCGGTATGGCTACACCTTC.

The sample holds many counts of this clonotype. The CDR3 here is CASRKQRYEDSNYGYTF. CDR3 sequence (DNA): TGTGCCAGCAGAAAACAGCGTTACGAGGACAGTAACTATGGCTACACCTTC. The V and J genes are TRBV2 and TRBJ1-2; TRBD1 is a possible D gene (6 bases). Germline V CDR1 and CDR2: SNHLY, FYNNEI. Trimming shortened V by 6 bases and J by 1 base, and 21 bases separated the two germline ends. This CDR3 is built from 17 residues.

In this sample, this clonotype turned up a few times. The rearrangement uses TRBV5-1 and TRBJ1-3; a possible D gene is TRBD1 (6 bases). Deletions cut 3 bases from V and 0 bases from J, with 13 bases between. In germline, CDR1 is SGHRS, CDR2 YFSETQ. This CDR3 comprises 16 residues. CDR3 region: CASSSTGISSGNTIYF. The CDR3 bases are TGCGCCAGCAGCTCTACAGGGATTTCCTCTGGAAACACCATATATTTT.

The V and J genes are TRBV24-1 and TRBJ1-1; the D is unclear. Germline V CDR1 and CDR2: KGHDR, SFDVKD. The CDR3 contains 17 residues. Trimming removed 3 bases from V and 6 bases from J, with 22 bases in between. For the CDR3, the DNA is TGTGCCACCAGTGATGGTCCCGCAGGCTCTGCTTCCTCTGAAGCTTTCTTT. Protein sequence: CATSDGPAGSASSEAFF.

The sample holds a few counts of this clonotype. At one boundary the junction diverges from the germline segment, which might be a read error. The chain recombines TRBV6-2 or TRBV6-3 with TRBJ2-7; 8 bases agree with TRBD2. CDR1 is MNHEY and CDR2 is SVGEGT in the germline V gene. This CDR3 contains 13 residues. CDR3 sequence reads: CASSPGLVERGSF. The CDR3 DNA reads as TGTGCCAGCAGTCCGGGACTAGTGGAAAGGGGATCCTTC.

The sample holds a few counts of this clonotype. The V call is TRBV4-1, the J call TRBJ1-6; 9 bases fit TRBD1. The germline V gene has CDR1 MGHRA and CDR2 YSYEKL. This CDR3 is built from 15 residues. J lost 9 bases, V lost 5 bases, and 8 bases had no gene match. CDR3 nucleotide sequence: TGCGCCAGCAGCGAAGTACAGGGGGCAGGTTCACCCCTCCACTTT. Translation gives CASSEVQGAGSPLHF.

J is TRBJ2-5 and V is TRBV6-1; TRBD2 agrees at 11 bases. The CDR3 is made up of 14 amino acids. J gave up 4 bases and V 7 bases, and 5 bases lay outside the gene matches. Germline CDR1 is MNHNS and CDR2 is SASEGT. The CDR3 DNA is TGTGCCAGCAAACTAGCGGGGGCCGCAGAGACCCAGTACTTC. Its protein is CASKLAGAAETQYF.

This rearrangement joins TRBV20-1 to TRBJ2-2; no firm D call. This CDR3 is built from 13 residues. The ends were cut back, 2 bases at V and 5 bases at J, with 9 bases in the middle. In germline, CDR1 is DFQATT, CDR2 SNEGSKA (reference sequence). The CDR3 region is CSARTGSTGELFF. The CDR3 coding sequence is TGCAGTGCTAGAACTGGGTCTACCGGGGAGCTGTTTTTT.

This clonotype has a handful of counts. The V and J genes are TRBV6-1 and TRBJ2-7; TRBD2 agrees at 9 bases. CDR1 is MNHNS, CDR2 SASEGT, per germline. This CDR3 is built from 14 residues. Germline trimming cut 6 bases from V and 6 bases from J; bases unmatched to any gene: 9. CDR3 bases: TGTGCCAGCAGGGATAGCGGGAGAGGAAGCGAGCAGTACTTC. Its translation: CASRDSGRGSEQYF.

This clonotype has a handful of counts. This chain uses TRBV2 with TRBJ1-3; no reliable D call. The CDR3 spans 14 residues. V lost 7 bases, J lost 2 bases, and 12 bases lay in between. CDR1 and CDR2 from the germline V gene are SNHLY and FYNNEI. This CDR3 is CASTSRGAGNTIYF. CDR3 in DNA: TGTGCCAGCACCTCCCGCGGGGCTGGAAACACCATATATTTT. Complete variable domain (other parts from reference TRBV2 and TRBJ1-3): EPEVTQTPSHQVTQMGQEVILRCVPISNHLYFYWYRQILGQKVEFLVSFYNNEISEKSEIFDDQFSVERPDGSNFTLKIRSTKLEDSAMYFCASTSRGAGNTIYFGEGSWLTVV.

This clonotype was counted once. The chain links TRBV29-1 to TRBJ2-3, with 7 bases that match TRBD1. Germline V gives CDR1 SQVTM, CDR2 ANQGSEA. The CDR3 is 13 amino acids. V was pared by 6 bases and J by 3 bases, with 6 bases of the junction left unmatched. In nucleotides, the CDR3 is TGCAGCGTCCCGACGACAGGGACAGATACGCAGTATTTT. Its protein is CSVPTTGTDTQYF.

This clonotype was observed many times. This chain links TRBV3-1 with TRBJ1-5; 8 bases match TRBD1. V dropped 4 bases and J dropped 5; count of bases not matched to a gene: 10. Germline V gene data show CDR1 as LGHDT and CDR2 as YNNKEL (reference sequence). The CDR3 runs to 16 residues. The CDR3: CASSPVIGQGDQPQHF. The DNA of the CDR3 is TGTGCCAGCAGCCCGGTCATAGGACAGGGAGATCAGCCCCAGCATTTT.

This clonotype was picked up many times. This chain joins TRBV20-1 and TRBJ2-7, with D tentatively TRBD2 (5 bases). The length of the CDR3 is 12 residues. Trimming stripped 4 bases from V and 7 bases from J, with 14 bases between. Germline assignment: CDR1 DFQATT and CDR2 SNEGSKA (reference sequence). CDR3 loop: CSANFGGREQYF. The DNA for the CDR3 is TGCAGTGCTAACTTCGGCGGGCGTGAGCAGTACTTC.

As for this clonotype: Compared with germline, one end of the junction differs, possibly owing to a read error. The chain carries TRBV10-3 and TRBJ1-5, with D unclear. CDR1 is ENHRY, CDR2 SYGVKD, per germline. This CDR3 has 12 residues. Here the CDR3 reads CAISEPDQPQQF. CDR3 sequence (DNA): TGTGCCATCAGTGAGCCAGATCAGCCCCAGCAATTT.